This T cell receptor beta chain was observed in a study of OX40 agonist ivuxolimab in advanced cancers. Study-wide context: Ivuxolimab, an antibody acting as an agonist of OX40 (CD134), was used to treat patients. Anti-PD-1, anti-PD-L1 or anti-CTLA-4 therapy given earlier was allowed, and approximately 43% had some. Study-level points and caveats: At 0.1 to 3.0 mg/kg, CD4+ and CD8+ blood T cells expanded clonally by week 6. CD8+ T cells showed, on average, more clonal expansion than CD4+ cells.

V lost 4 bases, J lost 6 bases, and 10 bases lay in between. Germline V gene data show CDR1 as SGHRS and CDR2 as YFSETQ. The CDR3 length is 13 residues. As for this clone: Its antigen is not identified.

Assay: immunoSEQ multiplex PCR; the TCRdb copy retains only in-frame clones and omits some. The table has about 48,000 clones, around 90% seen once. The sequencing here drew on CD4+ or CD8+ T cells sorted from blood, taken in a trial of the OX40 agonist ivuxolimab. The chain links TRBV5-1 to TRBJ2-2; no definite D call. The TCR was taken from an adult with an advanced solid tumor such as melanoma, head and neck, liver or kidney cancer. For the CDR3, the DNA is TGCGCCAGCAGCCCGTTTGGGGCCGGGGAGCTGTTTTTT. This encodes CASSPFGAGELFF.